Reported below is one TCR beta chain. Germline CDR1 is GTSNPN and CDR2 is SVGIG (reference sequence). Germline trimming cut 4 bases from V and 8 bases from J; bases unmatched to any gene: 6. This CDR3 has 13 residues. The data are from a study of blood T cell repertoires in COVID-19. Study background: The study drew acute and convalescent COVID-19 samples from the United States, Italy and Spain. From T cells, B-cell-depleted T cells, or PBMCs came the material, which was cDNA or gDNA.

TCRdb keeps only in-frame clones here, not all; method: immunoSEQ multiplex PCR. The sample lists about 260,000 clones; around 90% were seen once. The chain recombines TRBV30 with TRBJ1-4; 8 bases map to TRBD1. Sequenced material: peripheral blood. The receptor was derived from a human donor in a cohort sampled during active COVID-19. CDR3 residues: CAWTQGAREKLFF. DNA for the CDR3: TGTGCCTGGACCCAGGGGGCACGGGAAAAACTGTTTTTT.